Sequencing of this T cell receptor beta chain was carried out in a study of T-cell reconstitution after alpha-beta-depleted transplantation in children. Researchers prepared the TCRbeta library using unique molecular identifiers, the study reports. TCRdb called the PCR reads again in MiXCR, with one record for every CDR3 protein. Among 250,000 to 400,000 distinct CDR3 sequences listed, approximately 20% were seen once. General study points: Two months or so post-transplant, alpha-beta T cells reportedly derived from several hundred expanded graft clones.

This clonotype has just a few counts. Its antigen is unidentified. The receptor was derived from a male patient between 5 and 17 years old who had a stem cell transplant for acute lymphoblastic leukemia, so the T cells may come from the graft donor. Sequenced material: PBMCs, mostly from graft donor cells, taken 180 days after TCRalphabeta/CD19-depleted stem cell transplant.

The CDR3 loop is CASSPLGDSYEQYF. The CDR3 nucleotides read TGTGCCAGCAGCCCCTTGGGCGACTCCTACGAGCAGTACTTC. The rearrangement joins TRBV12-3 or TRBV12-4 to TRBJ2-7; no firm D call. This CDR3 has 14 residues. V lost 6 bases and J lost 0, with 12 bases in between.